This TCR beta chain was documented in a study of T cells after yellow fever vaccination. Study-wide points: In post-booster samples, most primary-vaccination clones reappeared (roughly 96% CD4, roughly 88% CD8). Highly abundant clonotypes carried over from the bulk population could end up in FACS-sorted repertoires as contaminants.

V gave up 4 bases and J gave up 2 bases, with 12 bases separating them. In germline, CDR1 is SGHRS, CDR2 YFSETQ. CDR3 length: 14 residues. The study made its TCR cDNA through 5'RACE template switching. That step introduced a universal primer site along with UMIs. TCRdb passed the 5' RACE reads through MiXCR, listing each CDR3 protein once. The sample lists 200,000 to 250,000 distinct CDR3 sequences; roughly 3.3% were seen once. As regards this clonotype: Its antigen is as yet unknown.

V usage is TRBV5-1 and J usage is TRBJ1-2; D is ambiguous. The sequence derives from a man aged 18 to 30 who received the YFV17D yellow fever vaccine. The sequencing here drew on CD4+ T cells sorted from PBMCs, taken 10 days after the yellow fever booster vaccination. In DNA, the CDR3 is TGCGCCAGCAGCACGGACGGAAGCAACTATGGCTACACCTTC. This translates into CASSTDGSNYGYTF.